Listed here are 9 T cell receptor beta chains from one sample, sequenced in a study of monozygotic twins with inflammatory bowel disease. TCRdb re-called the 5' RACE reads and catalogs CDR3 proteins one per entry, DNA excluded. This sample's table reports about 380,000 distinct CDR3 sequences. The source material was blood. These receptors were obtained from a human donor with ulcerative colitis or Crohn's disease, or a healthy co-twin of an affected twin (not recorded which).

The rearrangement links TRBV28 to TRBJ1-2; TCRdb calls TRBD1, which cannot be checked without DNA. Germline values: CDR1 MDHEN, CDR2 SYDVKM. This CDR3 is 14 amino acids long. This chain's CDR3 is CASSPHREHYGYTF.

The rearrangement joins TRBV2 to TRBJ2-1; TCRdb proposes TRBD2, but this gene call is untestable without DNA. Germline CDR1 SNHLY, CDR2 FYNNEI. This CDR3 contains 16 residues. The CDR3 sequence: CASRALAGGAANEQFF.

The rearrangement joins TRBV3-1 to TRBJ2-2. The CDR3 runs 14 residues. CDR1 LGHDT and CDR2 YNNKEL come from the germline V gene (reference sequence). The CDR3 sequence is CASSPQRNTGELFF.

The V and J genes are TRBV9 and TRBJ2-1; absent DNA, TCRdb's TRBD1 call cannot be checked. The germline V gene encodes CDR1 SGDLS and CDR2 YYNGEE. The CDR3 covers 15 residues. The CDR3 protein is CASSVTGGSYNEQFF.

V and J are TRBV7-9 and TRBJ1-5; absent DNA, TCRdb's TRBD1 call cannot be checked. Germline V gene sequence: CDR1 SEHNR, CDR2 FQNEAQ (reference sequence). CDR3 length equals 16 residues. Here the CDR3 reads CASSLAGGPSNQPQHF.

This chain joins TRBV18 and TRBJ2-7; TCRdb gives TRBD1 as the D gene, but with no DNA this cannot be confirmed. The germline V gene encodes CDR1 KGHSH and CDR2 LQKENI. The CDR3 runs to 13 residues. CDR3 loop: CASSQGRNYEQYF.

The chain employs TRBV12-3 or TRBV12-4 and TRBJ2-5. The length of the CDR3 is 14 residues. The CDR3 loop reads CASKLVQEQETQYF.

The chain links TRBV21-1 to TRBJ1-6. TRBV21-1 is termed a pseudogene. CDR3 length: 17 residues. This CDR3 is CASKNLLRTDDNSPLHF.

V gene TRBV12-3 or TRBV12-4 combines with J gene TRBJ2-3; no DNA is available, so the TRBD1 call from TCRdb remains unchecked. The CDR3 spans 16 residues. CDR3 region: CASSLWGGADWDTQYF.